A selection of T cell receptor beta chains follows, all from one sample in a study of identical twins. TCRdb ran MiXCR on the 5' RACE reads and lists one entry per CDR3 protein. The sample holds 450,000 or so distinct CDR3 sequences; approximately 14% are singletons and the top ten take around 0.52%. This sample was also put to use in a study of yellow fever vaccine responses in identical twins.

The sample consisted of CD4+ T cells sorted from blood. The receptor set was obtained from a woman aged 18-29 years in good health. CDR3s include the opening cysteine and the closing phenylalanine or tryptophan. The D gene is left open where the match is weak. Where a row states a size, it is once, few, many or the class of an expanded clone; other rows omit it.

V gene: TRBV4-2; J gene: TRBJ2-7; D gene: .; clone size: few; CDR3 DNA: TGTGCCAGCAGCCAAGATGCGTGGGATATCTACGAGCAGTACTTC; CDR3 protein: CASSQDAWDIYEQYF
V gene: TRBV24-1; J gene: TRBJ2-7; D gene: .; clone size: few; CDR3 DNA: TGTGCCACCAGTGACCCCGGACAGATCGAGCAGTACTTC; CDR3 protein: CATSDPGQIEQYF
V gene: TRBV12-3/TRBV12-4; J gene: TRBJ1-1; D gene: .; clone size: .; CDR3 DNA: TGTGCCAGCAGCTTGCAGGCGGGGGACACTGAAGCTTTCTTT; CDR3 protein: CASSLQAGDTEAFF
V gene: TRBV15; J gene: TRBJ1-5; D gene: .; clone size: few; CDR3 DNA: TGTGCCACCAGCAGAGCCGGGGGGGCTCAGCCCCAGCATTTT; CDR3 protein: CATSRAGGAQPQHF
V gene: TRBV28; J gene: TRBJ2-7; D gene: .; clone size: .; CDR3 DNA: TGTGCCAGCAGTTTAATAGGCGGCTCCTACGAGCAGTACTTC; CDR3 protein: CASSLIGGSYEQYF
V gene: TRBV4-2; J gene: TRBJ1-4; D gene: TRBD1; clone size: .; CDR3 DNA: TGTGCCAGCAGCCAATCGGACAGGGAAAGTGAAAAACTGTTTTTT; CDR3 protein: CASSQSDRESEKLFF
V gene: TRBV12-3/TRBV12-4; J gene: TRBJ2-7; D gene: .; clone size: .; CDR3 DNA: TGTGCCAGCAGCCCCTATCCTGAAGGTCTCTACGAGCAGTACTTC; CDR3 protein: CASSPYPEGLYEQYF
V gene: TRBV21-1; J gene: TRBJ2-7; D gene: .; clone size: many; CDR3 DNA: TGTGCCAGCAGCCAGACGGGACAGCCCTACGAGCAGTACTTC; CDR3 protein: CASSQTGQPYEQYF
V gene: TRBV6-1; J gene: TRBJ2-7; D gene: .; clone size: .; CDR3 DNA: TGTGCCAGCAGCCCTCTTGGGGGTCTCTACGAGCAGTACTTC; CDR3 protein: CASSPLGGLYEQYF
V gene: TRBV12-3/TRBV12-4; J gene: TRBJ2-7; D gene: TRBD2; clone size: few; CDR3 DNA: TGTGCCAGCACTGCCCGGACTAGCAGCTCCTACGAGCAGTACTTC; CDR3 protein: CASTARTSSSYEQYF
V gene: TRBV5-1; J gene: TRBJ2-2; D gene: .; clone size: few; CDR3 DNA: TGCGCCAGCAGCTCACTGGGGGGGCTGATCGGGGAGCTGTTTTTT; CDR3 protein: CASSSLGGLIGELFF
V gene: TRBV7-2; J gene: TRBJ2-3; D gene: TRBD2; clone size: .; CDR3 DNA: TGTGCCAGCAGCGTAAGGACTAGCGGCCCTGGAGCAGATACGCAGTATTTT; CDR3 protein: CASSVRTSGPGADTQYF
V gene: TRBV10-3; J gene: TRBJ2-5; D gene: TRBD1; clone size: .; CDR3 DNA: TGTGCCATCAGCGATACAGGGGGCACAGAGACCCAGTACTTC; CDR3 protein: CAISDTGGTETQYF
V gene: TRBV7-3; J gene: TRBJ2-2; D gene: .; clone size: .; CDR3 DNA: TGTGCCAGCAGCTTAAGGTTAGGGTGGAACAGCGACTCCAACACCGGGGAGCTGTTTTTT; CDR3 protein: CASSLRLGWNSDSNTGELFF
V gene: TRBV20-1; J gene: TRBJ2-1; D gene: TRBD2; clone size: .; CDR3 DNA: TGCAGTGCTAGAGATCGATGGCGGGGGGACCCGTGGGGTGAGCAGTTCTTC; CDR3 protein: CSARDRWRGDPWGEQFF
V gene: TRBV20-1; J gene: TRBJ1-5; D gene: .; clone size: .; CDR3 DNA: TGCAGTGCTAGGGTAACAGTCCCACAGCCCCAGCATTTT; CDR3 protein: CSARVTVPQPQHF
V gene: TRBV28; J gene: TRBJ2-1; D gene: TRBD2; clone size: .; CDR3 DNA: TGTGCCAGCAGTTCCCGGGGGGGCGGAGATGAGCAGTTCTTC; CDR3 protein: CASSSRGGGDEQFF
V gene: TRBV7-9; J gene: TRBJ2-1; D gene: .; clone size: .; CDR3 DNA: TGTGCCAGCAGCTTAGGGAGACAGTACAATGAGCAGTTCTTC; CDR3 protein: CASSLGRQYNEQFF
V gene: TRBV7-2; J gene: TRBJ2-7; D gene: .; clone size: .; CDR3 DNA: TGTGCCAGCAGCTTCGTGTCAACCTACTACGAGCAGTACTTC; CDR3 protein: CASSFVSTYYEQYF
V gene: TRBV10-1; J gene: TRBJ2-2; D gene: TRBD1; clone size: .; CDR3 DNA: TGCGCCAGTATCACAGGGGGCCTGAACACCGGGGAGCTGTTTTTT; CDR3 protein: CASITGGLNTGELFF
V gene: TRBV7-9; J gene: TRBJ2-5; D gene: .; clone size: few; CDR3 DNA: TGTGCCAGCAGTTGGTGGGGGCTTCAAGAGACCCAGTACTTC; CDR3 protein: CASSWWGLQETQYF
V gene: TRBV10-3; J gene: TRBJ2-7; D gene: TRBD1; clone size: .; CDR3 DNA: TGTGCCATCAGTGAGCAAGCAGGGGGTCCCAACGAGCAGTACTTC; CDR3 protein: CAISEQAGGPNEQYF